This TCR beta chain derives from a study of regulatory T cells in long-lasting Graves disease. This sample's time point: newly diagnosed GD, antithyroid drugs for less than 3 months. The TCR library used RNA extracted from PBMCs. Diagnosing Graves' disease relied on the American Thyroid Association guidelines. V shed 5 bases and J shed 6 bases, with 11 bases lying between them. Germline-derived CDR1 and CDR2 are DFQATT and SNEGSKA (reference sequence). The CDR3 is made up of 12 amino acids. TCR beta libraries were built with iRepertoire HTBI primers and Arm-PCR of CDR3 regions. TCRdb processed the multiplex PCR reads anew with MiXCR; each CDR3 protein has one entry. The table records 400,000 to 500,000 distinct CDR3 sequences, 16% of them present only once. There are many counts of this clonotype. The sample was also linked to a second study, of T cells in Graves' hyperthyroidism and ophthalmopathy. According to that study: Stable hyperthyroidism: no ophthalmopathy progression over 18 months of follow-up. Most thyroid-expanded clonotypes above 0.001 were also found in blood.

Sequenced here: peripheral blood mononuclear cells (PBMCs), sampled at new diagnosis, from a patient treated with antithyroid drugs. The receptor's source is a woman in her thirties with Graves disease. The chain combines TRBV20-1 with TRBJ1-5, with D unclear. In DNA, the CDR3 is TGCAGTGCTGTGGGTATGCGTCAGCCCCAGCATTTT. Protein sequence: CSAVGMRQPQHF.